This entry is about one T cell receptor (beta chain). Its specificity is not known. The germline gene is not matched at one end of the junction; a read error may be the cause. The CDR3 is 13 residues long. Germline V gene data show CDR1 as SQVTM and CDR2 as ANQGSEA. This entry belongs to a study of tumor and adjacent non-tumor tissue in lung cancer. Looking at the study overall: On average, productive TCRbeta reads reached about 4.17 million per sample. Findings and caveats of the study: Normal lung showed higher cumulative top 100 clone frequency than tumor. Patients with more diverse tumor TCRs had worse survival.

No cell sorting was done before RNA was extracted from the tissue. Between August and November 2014, newly diagnosed, chemotherapy-naive lung cancer patients underwent thoracic surgery in China. A modified ARM-PCR protocol with three rounds of nested PCR amplified TCRbeta. One entry per CDR3 protein results from TCRdb running MiXCR on the multiplex PCR reads. The sample has 65,000 to 75,000 distinct CDR3 sequences; 73% are singletons. The receptor comes from a man aged 60 to 75 with non-small cell lung cancer. This chain connects TRBV29-1 to TRBJ2-7, with 7 bases identical to TRBD2. Sequencing was performed on lung tumor tissue. The DNA of the CDR3 is TGCAGCGTTGCCGGGGGGATGGGCTACGAACAGTACTTC. Its translation is CSVAGGMGYEQYF.